This T cell receptor (beta chain) is from a study of T cells in Graves' hyperthyroidism and ophthalmopathy. Study-level information: The blood sample was taken at first diagnosis, before treatment began.

TCR beta CDR3 regions were amplified from RNA transcripts. The HTBI primer set drove a first-round RT-PCR of the TCR CDR3. In TCRdb, the multiplex PCR reads were re-called with MiXCR into one record per CDR3 protein. The top ten clones hold 53% of a sample with over 150,000 distinct CDR3 sequences, about a sixth of them seen once. The ends were cut back, 2 bases at V and 3 bases at J, with 8 bases in the middle. The CDR3 totals 12 residues. Per germline, CDR1 GTSNPN and CDR2 SVGIG (reference sequence). This clonotype has at least ten counts. Among the patients, aged 18 to 65, hyperthyroidism was newly diagnosed and had lasted under 2 months.

Sequenced: blood. The receptor comes from a woman in her forties or fifties with Graves' hyperthyroidism. The chain has TRBV30 and TRBJ2-7; unclear D gene. The CDR3 region is CAWSRNDYEQYF. The CDR3 nucleotides are TGTGCCTGGAGTAGAAACGACTACGAGCAGTACTTC.